The 9 T cell receptor beta chains in this list originate from one sample, sequenced in a study of identical twins. TCRdb called the 5' RACE reads again in MiXCR, with one record for every CDR3 protein. The top ten hold around 4.4% of the sample, which has roughly 690,000 distinct CDR3 sequences, approximately 22% seen once. These data were also filed under a second study, of T cells expressing NK-cell markers.

Input material: PBMCs. The receptors derive from a woman between 18 and 29 years old in good health.

This clonotype showed up just a few times. This chain connects TRBV5-8 to TRBJ2-7; D gene ambiguous. The CDR3 runs to 14 residues. The V and J ends lost 2 bases and 3 bases respectively, with 12 bases between them. Per the germline V gene, CDR1 is SGHTS and CDR2 is YDEGEE. CDR3 loop: CASSFNSQVYEQYF. In DNA, the CDR3 is TGTGCCAGCAGCTTCAACTCGCAAGTCTACGAGCAGTACTTC. The whole variable domain, filled in from reference TRBV5-8 and TRBJ2-7, reads EAGVTQSPTHLIKTRGQQATLRCSPISGHTSVYWYQQALGLGLQFLLWYDEGEERNRGNFPPRFSGRQFPNYSSELNVNALELEDSALYLCASSFNSQVYEQYFGPGTRLTVT.

The chain carries TRBV7-9 and TRBJ1-4, with no clear D. V lost 5 bases and J lost 0, with 10 bases in between. Germline-derived CDR1 and CDR2 are SEHNR and FQNEAQ (reference sequence). The CDR3 is made up of 15 amino acids. This CDR3 reads CASSPALTTNEKLFF. The CDR3 DNA reads as TGTGCCAGCAGCCCCGCACTTACAACTAATGAAAAACTGTTTTTT.

In its sample, this clonotype was seen a few times. V and J are TRBV27 and TRBJ2-2, with unresolved D. The CDR3 length is 13 residues. The germline gives CDR1 MNHEY, CDR2 SMNVEV (reference sequence). The V gene lost 5 bases and the J gene lost 6 bases, with 10 bases spanning the gap. The CDR3 DNA sequence: TGTGCCAGCAGTCGGACGGCGGCCGGGGAGCTGTTTTTT. Translated: CASSRTAAGELFF.

Only a few counts were recorded for this clonotype. The CDR3, as DNA: TGTGCTAGTGGTTTTGGCTACGGGGAGACCCAGTACTTC. Translating gives CASGFGYGETQYF. This sequence joins TRBV12-5 and TRBJ2-5; no clear D gene. This CDR3 region has 13 residues. The germline V and J ends were trimmed by 3 bases and 5 bases, with 10 bases remaining between them. The V gene's germline CDR1 is LGHNT and CDR2 FRNRAP. The full variable domain, completed using reference TRBV12-5 and TRBJ2-5, is DARVTQTPRHKVTEMGQEVTMRCQPILGHNTVFWYRQTMMQGLELLAYFRNRAPLDDSGMPKDRFSAEMPDATLATLKIQPSEPRDSAVYFCASGFGYGETQYFGPGTRLLVL.

The chain uses TRBV11-2 and TRBJ2-6; TRBD1 matches 8 bases. CDR1 SGHAT and CDR2 FQNNGV come from the germline V gene. The trim removed 6 bases at V and 2 bases at J, leaving 12 bases unmatched. The CDR3 runs 18 residues. The CDR3 loop reads CASRRGRSGGAGANVLTF. CDR3 nucleotides: TGTGCCAGCAGGCGGGGTCGGTCAGGGGGCGCTGGGGCCAACGTCCTGACTTTC. The whole variable domain, remainder taken from reference TRBV11-2 and TRBJ2-6, is EAGVAQSPRYKIIEKRQSVAFWCNPISGHATLYWYQQILGQGPKLLIQFQNNGVVDDSQLPKDRFSAERLKGVDSTLKIQPAKLEDSAVYLCASRRGRSGGAGANVLTFGAGSRLTVL.

The J gene is TRBJ2-1, the V gene TRBV5-1; tentative D call: TRBD2 (5 bases). The CDR3 covers 13 residues. Trimming cost V 4 bases and J 6 bases, with 11 bases left between them. Germline assignment: CDR1 SGHRS and CDR2 YFSETQ. The CDR3: CASSAGLVNEQFF. The CDR3 DNA is TGCGCCAGCAGCGCCGGACTCGTCAATGAGCAGTTCTTC.

The CDR3 DNA follows: TGCAGCGTAAACAGGGGGCGGAGCGGGGAGCTGTTTTTT. Translation gives CSVNRGRSGELFF. The rearrangement links TRBV29-1 to TRBJ2-2, with TRBD1 matching 9 bases. Germline V gives CDR1 SQVTM, CDR2 ANQGSEA. The ends lost 6 bases at V and 7 bases at J; junction bases unmatched: 6. CDR3 length equals 13 residues.

Many counts were recorded for this clonotype. The chain has TRBV12-3 or TRBV12-4 and TRBJ2-7; no reliable D call. Between the trimmed V and J ends, which lost 2 bases and 4 bases, there was a span of 9 bases. The CDR3 contains 13 residues. CDR3 loop: CASSLQDPYEQYF. Here the CDR3 DNA reads TGTGCCAGCAGTTTACAGGACCCATACGAGCAGTACTTC.

The chain links TRBV12-3 or TRBV12-4 to TRBJ1-5; TRBD1 matches 9 bases. This CDR3 has 15 residues. Germline trimming cut 5 bases from V and 7 bases from J; bases unmatched to any gene: 9. The CDR3 region is CASSITGGAGQPQHF. CDR3 DNA: TGTGCCAGCAGTATAACAGGGGGCGCAGGGCAGCCCCAGCATTTT.